This is a list of T cell receptor beta chains from one sample in a study of STAT5B mutations in CD4+ large granular lymphocyte leukemia. The method was immunoSEQ multiplex PCR; TCRdb's version includes in-frame clones alone and lacks a portion of them. In the table there are roughly 48,000 clones, under 80% of which are singletons. Sequencing was performed on CD4+ T cells from blood buffy coats. These receptors were obtained from a human donor in good health. The CDR3 runs from the conserved cysteine through the conserved F or W. D genes are given only for firm matches. The size entry is marked missing in some rows and otherwise reads once, few, many or a size class.

TRBD1	TRBV4-1	few	TRBJ1-1	CASSQEQTGGREAFF	TGCGCCAGCAGCCAAGAGCAAACAGGGGGCCGGGAAGCTTTCTTT
.	TRBV4-2	.	TRBJ1-4	CASSYAGTNEKLFF	TGTGCCAGCAGCTACGCGGGAACTAATGAAAAACTGTTTTTT
.	TRBV5-1	few	TRBJ2-2	CASRLNTGELFF	TGCGCCAGCAGGTTGAACACCGGGGAGCTGTTTTTT
.	TRBV6-5	.	TRBJ1-4	CASRRNRHVGEKLFF	TGTGCCAGCAGAAGAAACAGGCATGTAGGTGAAAAACTGTTTTTT
.	TRBV9	.	TRBJ2-7	CASSVGDGSYEQYF	TGTGCCAGCAGCGTAGGGGACGGGTCCTACGAGCAGTACTTC
.	TRBV28	.	TRBJ1-2	CASSFEPPTAFYGYTF	TGTGCCAGCAGTTTTGAACCCCCCACAGCCTTCTATGGCTACACCTTC
.	TRBV2	.	TRBJ2-4	CATRPDAKNIQYF	TGTGCCACCAGGCCGGATGCCAAAAACATTCAGTACTTC
.	TRBV6-1	.	TRBJ2-6	CASSSASGANVLTF	TGTGCCAGCAGTAGCGCCTCTGGGGCCAACGTCCTGACTTTC
.	TRBV29-1	few	TRBJ1-2	CSVEGSAGYGYTF	TGCAGCGTTGAAGGTTCGGCAGGGTATGGCTACACCTTC
TRBD2	TRBV19	.	TRBJ2-3	CASSIRSGGRADTQYF	TGTGCCAGTAGTATACGGAGCGGGGGTCGCGCAGATACGCAGTATTTT
.	TRBV19	.	TRBJ2-4	CASSKVAKNIQYF	TGTGCCAGTAGTAAAGTAGCCAAAAACATTCAGTACTTC
.	TRBV18	.	TRBJ2-7	CASSQLRAYEQYF	TGTGCCAGCTCACAACTCAGGGCCTACGAGCAGTACTTC
.	TRBV7-9	.	TRBJ1-1	CASSFMGATSEAFF	TGTGCCAGCAGCTTCATGGGGGCGACCTCTGAAGCTTTCTTT
.	TRBV7-6	.	TRBJ1-3	CASSPWGDTIYF	TGTGCCAGCAGCCCCTGGGGGGACACCATATATTTT
.	TRBV28	.	TRBJ1-2	CAIWGQTSNYGYTF	TGTGCCATCTGGGGGCAGACCTCTAACTATGGCTACACCTTC
.	TRBV28	.	TRBJ2-2	CASSRPSGELFF	TGTGCCAGCAGCCGTCCCTCCGGGGAGCTGTTTTTT